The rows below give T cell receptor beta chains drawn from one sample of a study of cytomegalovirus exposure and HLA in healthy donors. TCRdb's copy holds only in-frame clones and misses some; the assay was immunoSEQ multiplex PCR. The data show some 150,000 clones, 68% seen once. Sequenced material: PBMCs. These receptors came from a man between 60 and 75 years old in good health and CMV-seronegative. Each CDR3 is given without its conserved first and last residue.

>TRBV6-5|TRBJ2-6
ASSPLQSGANVLT
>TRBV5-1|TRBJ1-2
ASSLEGDGYT
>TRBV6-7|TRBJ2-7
ASSYGQGARSYEQY
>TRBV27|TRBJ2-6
ASSLKGGRLSGANVLT
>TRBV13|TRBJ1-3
ASSSKATGTGNTIY
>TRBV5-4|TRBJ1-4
ASSSLDRGQEKLF
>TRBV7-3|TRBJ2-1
ASSLIGAPGSYNEQF
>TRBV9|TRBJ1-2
ASSAFSYGYT
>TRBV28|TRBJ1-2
ACYRGGKTDGYT
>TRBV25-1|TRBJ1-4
ASSADRAGKLF
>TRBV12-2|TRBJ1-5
ASRLDVPPGGDQPQH
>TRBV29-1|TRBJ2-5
SVSIAGRGETQY
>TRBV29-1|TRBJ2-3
SVGLAGGFTDTQY
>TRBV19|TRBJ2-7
ASWGQGGQY
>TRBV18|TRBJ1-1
ASSQGHLMNTEAF
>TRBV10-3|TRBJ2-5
AISGGTSGRRAQETQY
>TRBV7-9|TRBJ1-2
ASSLGGTPNYGYT
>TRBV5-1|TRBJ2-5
ASSLTGGEETQY
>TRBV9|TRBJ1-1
ASSVAGASTEAF
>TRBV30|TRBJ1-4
AWSVSSNEKLF
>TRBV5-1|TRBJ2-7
ASSLALETGQTSYEQY
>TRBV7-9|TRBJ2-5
ASSLDSGETQY
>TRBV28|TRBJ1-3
ASRGAATGGPISGNTIY
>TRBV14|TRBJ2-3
ASSQERVGTGEEDTQY
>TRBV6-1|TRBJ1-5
AGRQGLNQPQH
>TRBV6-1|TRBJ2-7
AAARVRGSYEQY
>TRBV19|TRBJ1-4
ASSIASNEKLF
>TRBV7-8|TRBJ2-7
ASSEDRGSYEQY
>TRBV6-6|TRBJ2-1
ASSPLAGVGNEQF
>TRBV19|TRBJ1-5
ASSIEARSTNQPQH
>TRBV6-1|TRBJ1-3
ASSGGFSGNTIY
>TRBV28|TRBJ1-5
ASSWTGGNQPQH
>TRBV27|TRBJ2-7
ASSLLAGGLNSEQY
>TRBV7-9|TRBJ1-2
ASSLDGTGTNYGYT
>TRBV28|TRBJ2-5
ASSPMGGVQETQY
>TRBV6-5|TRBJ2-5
ASSNPGTTVTQY
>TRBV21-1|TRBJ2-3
ASTSRGGLITDTQY
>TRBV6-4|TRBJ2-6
ASNQGLYSGANVLT
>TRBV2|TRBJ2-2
ASTRSGNTGELF
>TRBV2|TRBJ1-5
ASRELTGDSNQPQH
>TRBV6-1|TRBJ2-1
ASSEGTRREQF
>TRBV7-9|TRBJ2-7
ASSLTLSGRDPSHEQY
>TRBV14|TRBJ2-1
ASSSRDLPDNEQF
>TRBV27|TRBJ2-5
ASSPGRGGETQY
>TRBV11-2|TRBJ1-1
ASSLWFGGENTEAF
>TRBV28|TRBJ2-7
ASSSRGGGRGSYEQY